In its sample, the clone carrying this T cell receptor beta chain was seen a few times. This sample is drawn from a study of blood T cells in healthy people across ages. Through a sample-barcoded 5' primer and a J-beta primer mix, a second PCR was run for roughly 6 to 12 cycles. Each CDR3 protein is one row after TCRdb ran MiXCR on the 5' RACE reads. The sample carries hundreds of thousands of distinct CDR3 sequences, roughly three fifths recorded once. This TCR came from a middle-aged man in good health. Source material: blood.

This CDR3 reads CSTREGYGYTF. The DNA of the CDR3 is TGCAGCACTCGGGAAGGCTATGGCTACACCTTC. V gene TRBV29-1 combines with J gene TRBJ1-2; unclear D gene. Trimming stripped 8 bases from V and 4 bases from J, with 11 bases between. The germline CDR1 and CDR2 sequences are SQVTM and ANQGSEA. The CDR3 is 11 amino acids.